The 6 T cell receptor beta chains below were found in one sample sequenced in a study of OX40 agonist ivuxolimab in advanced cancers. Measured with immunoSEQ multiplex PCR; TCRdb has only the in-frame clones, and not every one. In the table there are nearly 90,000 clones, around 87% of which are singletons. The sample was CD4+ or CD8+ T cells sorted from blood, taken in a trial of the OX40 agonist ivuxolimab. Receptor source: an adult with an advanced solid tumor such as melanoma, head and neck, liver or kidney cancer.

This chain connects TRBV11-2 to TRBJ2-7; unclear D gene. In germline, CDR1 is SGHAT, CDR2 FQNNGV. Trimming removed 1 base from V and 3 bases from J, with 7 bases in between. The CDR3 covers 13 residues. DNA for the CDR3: TGTGCCAGCAGCTTAGGGGTGCACTACGAGCAGTACTTC. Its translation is CASSLGVHYEQYF.

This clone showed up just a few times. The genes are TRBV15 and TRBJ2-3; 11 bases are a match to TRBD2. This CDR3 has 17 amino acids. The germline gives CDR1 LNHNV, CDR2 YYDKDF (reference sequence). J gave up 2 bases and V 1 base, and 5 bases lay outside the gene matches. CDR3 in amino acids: CATSRGGLAVFTDTQYF. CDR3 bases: TGTGCCACCAGCAGAGGGGGACTAGCGGTATTCACAGATACGCAGTATTTT.

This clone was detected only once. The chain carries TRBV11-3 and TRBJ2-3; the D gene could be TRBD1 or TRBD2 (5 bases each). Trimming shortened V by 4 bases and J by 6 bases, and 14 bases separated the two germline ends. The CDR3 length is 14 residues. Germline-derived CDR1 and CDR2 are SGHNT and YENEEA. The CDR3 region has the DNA TGTGCCAGCAGCTCGCAGAGGGGAGTGGATACGCAGTATTTT. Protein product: CASSSQRGVDTQYF. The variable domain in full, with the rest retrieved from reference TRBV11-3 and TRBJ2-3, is EAGVVQSPRYKIIEKKQPVAFWCNPISGHNTLYWYLQNLGQGPELLIRYENEEAVDDSQLPKDRFSAERLKGVDSTLKIQPAELGDSAVYLCASSSQRGVDTQYFGPGTRLTVL.

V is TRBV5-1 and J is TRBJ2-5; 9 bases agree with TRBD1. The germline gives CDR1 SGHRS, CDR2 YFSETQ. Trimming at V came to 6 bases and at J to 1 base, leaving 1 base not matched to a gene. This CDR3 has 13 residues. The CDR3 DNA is TGCGCCAGCAAGACAGGGGGCCAAGAGACCCAGTACTTC. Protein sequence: CASKTGGQETQYF.

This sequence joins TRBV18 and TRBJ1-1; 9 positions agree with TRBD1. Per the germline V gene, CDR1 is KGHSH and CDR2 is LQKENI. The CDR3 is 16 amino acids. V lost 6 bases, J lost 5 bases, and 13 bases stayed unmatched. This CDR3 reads CASSPGTGRTGTEAFF. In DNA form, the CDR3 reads TGTGCCAGCTCGCCCGGGACAGGGAGAACAGGGACTGAAGCTTTCTTT.

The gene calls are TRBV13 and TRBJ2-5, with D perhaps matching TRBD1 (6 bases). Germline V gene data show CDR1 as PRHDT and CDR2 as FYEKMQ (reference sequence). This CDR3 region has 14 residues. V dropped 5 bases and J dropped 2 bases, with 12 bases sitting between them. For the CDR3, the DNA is TGTGCCAGCAGCCACAGGGTTTCGCAAGAGACCCAGTACTTC. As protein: CASSHRVSQETQYF.